The rows below give T cell receptor beta chains drawn from one sample of a study of blood T cell repertoires in COVID-19. Sequencing was performed with immunoSEQ multiplex PCR; in TCRdb, only in-frame clones are kept and a portion is missing. The table records about 230,000 clones, over 80% of them present only once. What was sequenced was peripheral blood. The receptors were sampled from a man in his forties with acute or convalescent COVID-19. Both conserved end residues are part of each CDR3. Fields, in order: J gene, V gene, clone size, D gene, CDR3 protein, CDR3 DNA. The D gene is left open where the match is weak. Clone size is stated in some rows and not others, as once, few, many or a class when expanded.

TRBJ2-7,TRBV6-2/TRBV6-3,NA,TRBD1,CASSYITGDEQYF,TGTGCCAGCAGTTACATTACAGGGGATGAGCAGTACTTC
TRBJ2-7,TRBV7-9,NA,NA,CASSPTGTGTYEQYF,TGTGCCAGCAGCCCGACCGGGACTGGTACCTACGAGCAGTACTTC
TRBJ2-7,TRBV3-1/TRBV3-2,NA,TRBD2,CASSLRSGRTYEQYF,TGTGCCAGCAGCCTGCGGAGCGGGAGGACCTACGAGCAGTACTTC
TRBJ1-2,TRBV29-1,NA,TRBD1,CSVTGFYGYTF,TGCAGCGTGACAGGGTTCTATGGCTACACCTTC
TRBJ2-3,TRBV28,NA,TRBD2,CASSPTGSGRPTDTQYF,TGTGCCAGCAGTCCCACAGGAAGCGGGAGGCCCACAGATACGCAGTATTTT
TRBJ2-1,TRBV5-1,NA,TRBD1,CASSPGTGTYNEQFF,TGCGCCAGCAGCCCCGGGACAGGGACGTACAATGAGCAGTTCTTC
TRBJ2-1,TRBV9,NA,NA,CASSVAGEGEQFF,TGTGCCAGCAGCGTAGCGGGAGAGGGGGAGCAGTTCTTC
TRBJ1-4,TRBV4-3,NA,TRBD1,CASSQDTQGAMEKLFF,TGCGCCAGCAGCCAGGACACACAGGGGGCTATGGAAAAACTGTTTTTT
TRBJ2-7,TRBV6-5,NA,NA,CASSYSRVSYEQYF,TGTGCCAGCAGTTACTCGAGAGTCTCCTACGAGCAGTACTTC
TRBJ1-1,TRBV5-4,NA,NA,CASSLYDRPNTEAFF,TGTGCCAGCAGCCTATACGACAGGCCGAACACTGAAGCTTTCTTT
TRBJ2-2,TRBV3-1/TRBV3-2,NA,TRBD1,CASSQADRGARELFF,TGTGCCAGCAGCCAAGCGGACAGGGGGGCCAGGGAGCTGTTTTTT
TRBJ2-1,TRBV27,NA,TRBD2,CASSFSSGRNEQFF,TGTGCCAGCAGTTTTTCTAGCGGGAGAAATGAGCAGTTCTTC
TRBJ2-7,TRBV2,NA,TRBD1,CASSGDRITYEQYF,TGTGCCAGCAGCGGGGACAGAATTACCTACGAGCAGTACTTC
TRBJ2-2,TRBV5-1,NA,NA,CASSLDLANTGELFF,TGCGCCAGCAGCTTGGATCTAGCAAACACCGGGGAGCTGTTTTTT
TRBJ1-5,TRBV7-2,NA,TRBD1,CASSLASGDRGSSQPQHF,TGTGCCAGCAGCTTAGCGTCGGGGGACAGGGGATCCAGTCAGCCCCAGCATTTT
TRBJ1-1,TRBV4-2,few,NA,CASSQDSGAEAFF,TGTGCCAGCAGCCAAGATTCGGGAGCTGAAGCTTTCTTT
TRBJ2-1,TRBV6-4,NA,TRBD2,CASSDEAGSYNEQFF,TGTGCCAGCAGTGACGAAGCGGGAAGCTACAATGAGCAGTTCTTC
TRBJ1-1,TRBV18,NA,TRBD1,CASSKGANTEAFF,TGTGCCAGCTCGAAGGGGGCGAACACTGAAGCTTTCTTT
TRBJ2-1,TRBV10-3,NA,TRBD2,CAILGGSSHEQFF,TGTGCCATCTTGGGCGGGAGTAGTCATGAGCAGTTCTTC
TRBJ1-1,TRBV19,NA,NA,CASSIAGSMNTEAFF,TGTGCCAGTAGTATAGCGGGGTCCATGAACACTGAAGCTTTCTTT
TRBJ2-3,TRBV9,NA,NA,CASSVGWGVSTDTQYF,TGTGCCAGCAGCGTAGGGTGGGGGGTTAGCACAGATACGCAGTATTTT
TRBJ2-3,TRBV6-5,NA,TRBD2,CASSYSGIRTDTQYF,TGTGCCAGCAGTTATAGCGGGATCCGCACAGATACGCAGTATTTT
TRBJ1-5,TRBV4-2,NA,NA,CASSQDSRYQPQHF,TGTGCCAGCAGCCAAGATTCTCGGTATCAGCCCCAGCATTTT
TRBJ2-7,TRBV29-1,NA,TRBD2,CSVRTSGSSYEQYF,TGCAGCGTGCGGACTAGCGGGAGCTCTTACGAGCAGTACTTC
TRBJ1-4,TRBV19,NA,TRBD1,CASSLQGLGNEKLFF,TGTGCCAGTAGTTTACAGGGGCTGGGTAATGAAAAACTGTTTTTT
TRBJ1-4,TRBV9,NA,TRBD1,CASSAQGTGEKLFF,TGTGCCAGCAGCGCTCAGGGGACAGGGGAAAAACTGTTTTTT
TRBJ1-6,TRBV4-2,NA,NA,CASSQVTGWDANSPLHF,TGTGCCAGCAGCCAAGTTACAGGATGGGATGCCAATTCACCCCTCCACTTT